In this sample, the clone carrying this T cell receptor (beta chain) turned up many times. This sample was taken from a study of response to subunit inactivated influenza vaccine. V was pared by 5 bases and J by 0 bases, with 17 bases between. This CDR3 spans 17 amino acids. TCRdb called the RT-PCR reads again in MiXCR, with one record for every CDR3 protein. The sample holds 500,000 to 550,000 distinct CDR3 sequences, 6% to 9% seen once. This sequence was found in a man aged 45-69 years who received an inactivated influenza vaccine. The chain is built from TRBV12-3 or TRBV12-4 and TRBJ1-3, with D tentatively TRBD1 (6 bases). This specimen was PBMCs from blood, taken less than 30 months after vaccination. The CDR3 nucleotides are TGTGCCAGCAGTGGGGAGACAGGCCCGAGCTCTGGAAACACCATATATTTT. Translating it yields CASSGETGPSSGNTIYF.